Presented here are 18 T cell receptor beta chains from one specimen sequenced in a study of T cell responses to AZD1222 COVID-19 vaccine. Clones were read by immunoSEQ multiplex PCR, and TCRdb kept only the in-frame ones, dropping some. The data contain more than 75,000 clones, roughly 80% of them singletons. The specimen comprised peripheral blood, sampled 28 days after the second AZD1222 dose. These receptors came from an adult who received the AZD1222 COVID-19 vaccine.

The J gene is TRBJ2-7, the V gene TRBV7-8; 11 nucleotides match TRBD2. CDR1 is SGHVS, CDR2 FQNEAQ, per germline. This CDR3 has 16 amino acids. Trimming at V came to 2 bases and at J to 1 base, leaving 4 bases not matched to a gene. The CDR3 protein is CASSLWLAGGSYEQYF. In DNA, the CDR3 is TGTGCCAGCAGCTTATGGCTAGCGGGAGGTTCCTACGAGCAGTACTTC.

The V gene is TRBV21-1, the J gene TRBJ1-5; the D call in the table, TRBD1, was not verified against the DNA. TRBV21-1 is annotated as a pseudogene. The CDR3 runs 16 residues. Written as DNA, the CDR3 is TGTGCCAGCAGCCACGAAAATGACAGGGCTAATCAGCCCCAGCATTTT. Translation gives CASSHENDRANQPQHF.

The V gene is TRBV28, the J gene TRBJ2-1, with a tentative D call TRBD1 (7 bases). V was cut by 3 bases and J by 4 bases, with 16 bases left in between. Germline loops: CDR1 MDHEN, CDR2 SYDVKM. This CDR3 has 16 residues. CDR3 nucleotide sequence: TGTGCCAGCAGTTTTAGGGGGCGGGAATCATACAATGAGCAGTTCTTC. Amino acids: CASSFRGRESYNEQFF.

This clone was picked up one time. V and J are TRBV3-1 (or the pseudogene TRBV3-2) and TRBJ2-1; 8 bases match TRBD2. Germline assignment: CDR1 LGHDT and CDR2 YNNKEL (reference sequence). Trimming cost V 3 bases and J 5 bases; bases outside gene matches: 3. This CDR3 is 14 amino acids long. CDR3 sequence reads: CASSHGTRHNEQFF. In nucleotides, the CDR3 is TGTGCCAGCAGCCATGGGACTAGACACAATGAGCAGTTCTTC.

The chain joins TRBV3-1 (or the pseudogene TRBV3-2) to TRBJ2-5, with D possibly called TRBD1 or TRBD2 (7 bases each). CDR1 LGHDT and CDR2 YNNKEL come from the germline V gene (reference sequence). Trimming shortened V by 6 bases and J by 5 bases, and 16 bases separated the two germline ends. The CDR3 has 14 residues. The CDR3 loop is CASSHAGGGETQYF. The CDR3 coding sequence is TGTGCCAGCAGTCATGCAGGGGGAGGGGAGACCCAGTACTTC.

The J gene is TRBJ2-3, the V gene TRBV7-3; TRBD2 is a possible D gene (6 bases). The CDR3 contains 15 residues. Germline assignment: CDR1 SGHTA and CDR2 FQGTGA. Trimming pared 4 bases from V and 3 bases from J, leaving 14 bases between. In DNA form, the CDR3 reads TGTGCCAGCAGCTCCTCCTCCCGGGGGACAGATACGCAGTATTTT. It specifies CASSSSSRGTDTQYF.

The V and J genes are TRBV2 and TRBJ1-2; 7 bases align to TRBD1. CDR3 length equals 11 residues. Germline CDR1 SNHLY, CDR2 FYNNEI. V gave up 7 bases and J gave up 8 bases; unmatched junction bases: 4. CDR3 protein: CASIRRGGYTF. The CDR3 nucleotides read TGTGCCAGCATTCGCAGGGGGGGCTACACCTTC.

CDR3 protein: CASSQDSSTDTQYF. The DNA for the CDR3 is TGTGCCAGCAGCCAGGACAGCAGCACAGATACGCAGTATTTT. The chain carries TRBV7-8 and TRBJ2-3, with a possible D match to TRBD1 (6 bases). The length of the CDR3 is 14 residues. Deletions cut 5 bases from V and 0 bases from J, with 9 bases between. Germline V lookup: CDR1 SGHVS, CDR2 FQNEAQ.

The genes are TRBV10-3 and TRBJ2-4; D is unclear. The CDR3 sequence is 11 residues long. Trimming took off 2 bases at V and 8 bases at J, with 4 bases between the two ends. Germline V CDR1 and CDR2: ENHRY, SYGVKD. The CDR3 coding sequence is TGTGCCATCAGTGAGGGGCACATTCAGTACTTC. Its translation: CAISEGHIQYF.

The chain has TRBV28 and TRBJ2-5; no clear D. The CDR3 loop spans 15 amino acids. The ends were cut back, 3 bases at V and 2 bases at J, with 13 bases in the middle. The germline CDR1 and CDR2 sequences are MDHEN and SYDVKM. The CDR3 loop reads CASSFLSKGQETQYF. CDR3 sequence (DNA): TGTGCCAGCAGTTTCTTATCGAAAGGGCAAGAGACCCAGTACTTC.

Notes on this clone: No DNA is shown, since the ends of the CDR3 on it are uncertain; the CDR3 is the one TCRdb lists. The chain uses TRBV27 and TRBJ1-4. The germline CDR1 and CDR2 sequences are MNHEY and SMNVEV (reference sequence). Counting both end residues, the CDR3 totals 15 amino acids. CDR3 residues: CASSILGRTGEKLFF.

The V and J genes are TRBV2 and TRBJ1-2, with D maybe TRBD1 (6 bases). Germline V gene sequence: CDR1 SNHLY, CDR2 FYNNEI. CDR3 size: 15 residues. Trimming shortened V by 0 bases and J by 4 bases, and 12 bases separated the two germline ends. This CDR3 reads CASSEARGAGYGYTF. Here the CDR3 DNA reads TGTGCCAGCAGTGAAGCGAGGGGGGCGGGCTATGGCTACACCTTC.

This clone was seen once. The chain links TRBV14 to TRBJ1-1; D remains ambiguous. The length of the CDR3 is 15 residues. Germline CDR1 SGHDN, CDR2 FVKESK. The V gene lost 4 bases and the J gene lost 6 bases, with 18 bases spanning the gap. CDR3: CASSPPVGFLAEAFF. The CDR3 region has the DNA TGTGCCAGCAGCCCCCCGGTGGGGTTTCTCGCTGAAGCTTTCTTT.

As to this clone: One end of the junction does not line up with germline, which may come from a read error. This chain connects TRBV2 to TRBJ2-6; 7 bases align to TRBD1. The CDR3 is 15 amino acids. The germline CDR1 and CDR2 sequences are SNHLY and FYNNEI. Written as DNA, the CDR3 is TGTGCCAGCAGAGAAGACAGGGATGGGGCCAACGTCCTGACTTTC. Translating gives CASREDRDGANVLTF.

The chain employs TRBV6-5 and TRBJ1-5; D gene uncertain. V dropped 7 bases and J dropped 0 bases, with 10 bases sitting between them. Germline V gene data show CDR1 as MNHEY and CDR2 as SVGAGI. The CDR3 covers 14 residues. The CDR3 region is CASTREHSNQPQHF. Here the CDR3 DNA reads TGTGCCAGCACCCGGGAACATAGCAATCAGCCCCAGCATTTT.

The J gene is TRBJ1-3, the V gene TRBV5-5, with D unresolved. Germline CDR1 and CDR2: SGHKS and YYEKEE (reference sequence). This CDR3 comprises 14 residues. Trimming stripped 4 bases from V and 7 bases from J, with 15 bases between. The DNA for the CDR3 is TGTGCCAGCAGCCGCCCGGAATCCGCGAACACCATATATTTT. Encoded protein: CASSRPESANTIYF.

The gene calls are TRBV7-3 and TRBJ2-3, with 8 bases matching TRBD2. The CDR3 loop spans 14 amino acids. Trimming took 8 bases from V and 2 from J; bases not matched to a gene: 6. The germline V gene has CDR1 SGHTA and CDR2 FQGTGA. The CDR3 coding sequence is TGTGCCAGCGCGGCGGGAGGACTCACAGATACGCAGTATTTT. It specifies CASAAGGLTDTQYF.

This clone came up a few times. The limits of the CDR3 on the DNA are not certain, so only TCRdb's listed CDR3 is given. The chain links TRBV12-1 to TRBJ1-6. TRBV12-1 is designated a pseudogene. With termini counted, the CDR3 has 18 amino acids. The CDR3 loop reads CASSSWGCGTPYNSPLHF.